A selection of T cell receptor beta chains follows, all from one sample in a study of cytomegalovirus exposure and HLA in healthy donors. Profiled with immunoSEQ multiplex PCR; TCRdb holds only in-frame clones, not every one. The sample has around 210,000 clones, roughly 83% seen once. What was sequenced was PBMCs. Every receptor here comes from a male donor in good health and CMV-seropositive. Each CDR3 is given with its conserved first and last residue. The D gene is left open where the match is weak. Only some rows state a clone size, as once, few, many or a class for expanded clones.

V,J,size,D,DNA,CDR3
TRBV18,TRBJ2-1,.,.,TGTGCCAGCTCACCACAGGGGGAGCAGTTCTTC,CASSPQGEQFF
TRBV9,TRBJ2-7,.,TRBD1,TGTGCCAGCAGCCTAGGGGACAGATCCTCCTACGAGCAGTACTTC,CASSLGDRSSYEQYF
TRBV18,TRBJ1-1,.,TRBD1,TGTGCCAGCTCACGGAGGACAGGGACAAACACTGAAGCTTTCTTT,CASSRRTGTNTEAFF
TRBV6-5,TRBJ1-1,.,.,TGTGCCAGCAGAATCGACACCAACTGGAACACTGAAGCTTTCTTT,CASRIDTNWNTEAFF
TRBV4-3,TRBJ2-1,.,TRBD2,TGCGCCAGCAGCCACCAAGCGGGGGGGCCGATCAATGAGCACTTCTTC,CASSHQAGGPINEHFF
TRBV7-8,TRBJ2-2,.,TRBD1,TGTGCCAGCAGCTTAAGGAGGACAGGGCGGGACACCGGGGAGCTGTTTTTT,CASSLRRTGRDTGELFF
TRBV30,TRBJ1-1,once,.,TGTGCCTGTTTGCGGGCCAAAGCTTTCTTT,CACLRAKAFF
TRBV13,TRBJ1-1,.,TRBD1,TGTGCCAGCAGCTACGAGGGACAGACGAACACTGAAGCTTTCTTT,CASSYEGQTNTEAFF
TRBV10-3,TRBJ2-3,.,.,TGTGCCATCAGCGACGCCGTTCGGGAGCCGGATACGCAGTATTTT,CAISDAVREPDTQYF
TRBV7-2,TRBJ2-1,.,.,TGTGCCAGCAGCGTCTCCGGGAACAACAATGAGCAGTTCTTC,CASSVSGNNNEQFF
TRBV4-1,TRBJ2-2,.,TRBD2,TGCGCCAGCAGCCCACCGGGAGGAGACACCGGGGAGCTGTTTTTT,CASSPPGGDTGELFF
TRBV5-4,TRBJ1-2,.,.,TGTGCCAGCAGCCAAGACTTTGATTTTGGCTACACCTTC,CASSQDFDFGYTF
TRBV11-2,TRBJ2-7,.,.,TGTGCCAGCAGCTCAGCAAGGGACTTACACTACGAGCAGTACTTC,CASSSARDLHYEQYF
TRBV11-3,TRBJ2-1,once,.,TGTGCCAGCAGCTTATGGGGGTCCCTCCAGGGGAATGAGCAGTTCTTC,CASSLWGSLQGNEQFF
TRBV7-9,TRBJ1-5,.,TRBD1,TGTGCCAGCAGCCCTCAGACAGGGGGTGGGTTTGCACCCCAGCATTTT,CASSPQTGGGFAPQHF
TRBV4-1,TRBJ1-3,few,.,TGCGCCAGCAGCCAAGCAGGAAGTTTGAGAAACACCATATATTTT,CASSQAGSLRNTIYF